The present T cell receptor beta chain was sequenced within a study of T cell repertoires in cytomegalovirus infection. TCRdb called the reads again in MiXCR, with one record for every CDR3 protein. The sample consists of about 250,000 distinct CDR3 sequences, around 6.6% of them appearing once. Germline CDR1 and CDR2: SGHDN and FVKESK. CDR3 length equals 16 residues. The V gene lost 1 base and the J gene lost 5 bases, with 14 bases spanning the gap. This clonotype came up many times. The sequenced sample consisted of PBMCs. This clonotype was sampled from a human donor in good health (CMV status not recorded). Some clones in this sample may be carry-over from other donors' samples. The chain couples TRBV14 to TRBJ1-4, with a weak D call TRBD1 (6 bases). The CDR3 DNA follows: TGTGCCAGCAGCCAAGTCCCGGGGGCCTTCAATGAAAAACTGTTTTTT. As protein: CASSQVPGAFNEKLFF. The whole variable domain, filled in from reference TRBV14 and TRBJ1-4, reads EAGVTQFPSHSVIEKGQTVTLRCDPISGHDNLYWYRRVMGKEIKFLLHFVKESKQDESGMPNNRFLAERTGGTYSTLKVQPAELEDSGVYFCASSQVPGAFNEKLFFGSGTQLSVL.